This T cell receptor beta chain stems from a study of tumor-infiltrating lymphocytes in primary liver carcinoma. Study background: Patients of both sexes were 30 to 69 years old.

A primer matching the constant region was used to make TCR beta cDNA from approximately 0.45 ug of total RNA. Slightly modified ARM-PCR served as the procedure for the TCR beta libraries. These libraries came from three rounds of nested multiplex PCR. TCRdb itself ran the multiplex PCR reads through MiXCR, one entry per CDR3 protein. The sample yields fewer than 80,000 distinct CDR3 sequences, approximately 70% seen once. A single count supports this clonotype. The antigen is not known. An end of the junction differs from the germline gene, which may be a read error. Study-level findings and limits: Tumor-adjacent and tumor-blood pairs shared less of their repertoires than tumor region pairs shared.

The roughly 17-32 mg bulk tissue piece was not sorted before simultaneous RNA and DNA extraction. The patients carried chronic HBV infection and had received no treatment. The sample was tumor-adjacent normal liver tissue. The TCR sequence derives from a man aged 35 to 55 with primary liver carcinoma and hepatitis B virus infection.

The CDR3 DNA sequence: TGCGCCAGCAGCCAAGAGCGGGCGAATACTGGCTGCACCTTC. As protein: CASSQERANTGCTF. The chain combines TRBV4-1 with TRBJ1-2; D is unresolved. Germline V lookup: CDR1 MGHRA, CDR2 YSYEKL. This CDR3 region has 14 residues.